This TCR beta chain appears in the sequencing data of a study of CD8+ T cells in alopecia areata. Findings of the study overall: Compared with normal scalp, lesional scalp had higher clonality and more expanded CD8+ clones. Among the cells sequenced in scalp samples are also the resident alphabeta T cells of normal skin.

The V and J ends lost 0 bases and 1 base respectively, with 8 bases between them. Looked up from germline, CDR1 is KGHSH and CDR2 is LQKENI. CDR3 size: 15 residues. Once RNA had been extracted, it was reverse transcribed into cDNA to act as the sequencing template. The table came from immunoSEQ multiplex PCR; TCRdb's copy has only in-frame clones and leaves some out. Of more than 95,000 clones detected, around 50% appear once; the ten largest clones hold around 8.8%. As for this clone: Antigen specificity is unknown.

The rearrangement links TRBV18 to TRBJ2-3; D ambiguous. The TCR comes from a human donor in good health. The sample was CD4+ T cells sorted from blood. CDR3 bases: TGTGCCAGCTCACCACCGGATCTGGGCACAGATACGCAGTATTTT. Protein: CASSPPDLGTDTQYF.